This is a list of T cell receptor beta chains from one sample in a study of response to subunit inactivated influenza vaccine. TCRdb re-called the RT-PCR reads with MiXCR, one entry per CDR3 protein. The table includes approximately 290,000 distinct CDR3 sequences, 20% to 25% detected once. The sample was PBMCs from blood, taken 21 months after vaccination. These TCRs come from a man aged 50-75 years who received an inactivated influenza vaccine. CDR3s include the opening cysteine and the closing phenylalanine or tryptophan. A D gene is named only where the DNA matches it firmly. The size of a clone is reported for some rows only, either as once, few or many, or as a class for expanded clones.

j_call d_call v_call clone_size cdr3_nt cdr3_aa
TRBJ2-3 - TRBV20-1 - TGCAGTGCTAGTGGCTTTGTAAGCACAGATACGCAGTATTTT CSASGFVSTDTQYF
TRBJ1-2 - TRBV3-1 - TGTGCCAGCAGCCAAGAATCACGAGGAATTTATGGCTACACCTTC CASSQESRGIYGYTF
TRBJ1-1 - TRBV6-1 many TGTGCCAGCAGACTAAACTGGAACACTGAAGCTTTCTTT CASRLNWNTEAFF
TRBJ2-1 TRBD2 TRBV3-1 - TGTGCCAGCAGCCCCGGGACTAGCGTCAGCTACAATGAGCAGTTCTTC CASSPGTSVSYNEQFF
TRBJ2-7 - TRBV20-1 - TGCAGTGCCTCCATTCCGAGGACCTACGAGCAGTACTTC CSASIPRTYEQYF
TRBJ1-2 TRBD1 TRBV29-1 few TGCAGCACCCGGACAGGGGATATTGGCTACACCTTC CSTRTGDIGYTF
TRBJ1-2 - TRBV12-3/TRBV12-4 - TGTGCCAGCAGGAGCTCCCTGAGTTCCTATGGCTACACCTTC CASRSSLSSYGYTF
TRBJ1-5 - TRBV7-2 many TGTGCCAGCAGCTCTCTGGGGGGGAATCAGCCCCAGCATTTT CASSSLGGNQPQHF
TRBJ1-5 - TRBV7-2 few TGTGCCAGCAGCCGTCTATCCGGGCCAAATCAGCCCCAGCATTTT CASSRLSGPNQPQHF
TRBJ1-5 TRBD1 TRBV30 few TGTGCCTGGAATCCGGGACAGTCGAATCAGCCCCAGCATTTT CAWNPGQSNQPQHF
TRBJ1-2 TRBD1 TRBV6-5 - TGTGCCAGCAGTTACTCGGACAGGATCTATGGCTACACCTTC CASSYSDRIYGYTF
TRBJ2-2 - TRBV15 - TGTGCCACCAGCAGAACCGACGCCGGGGAGCTGTTTTTT CATSRTDAGELFF
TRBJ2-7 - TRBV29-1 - TGCAGCGTTAAAGAGCCCGAGCAGTACTTC CSVKEPEQYF
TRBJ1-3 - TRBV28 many TGTGCCAGCAGTTTGGACTTCTACTCTGGAAACACCATATATTTT CASSLDFYSGNTIYF
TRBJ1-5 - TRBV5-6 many TGTGCCAGCAGCTTGAGCGCCGATCAGCCCCAGCATTTT CASSLSADQPQHF
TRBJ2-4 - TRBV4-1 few TGCGCCAGCAGCCAAGATAGCCTAGCAAACATTCAGTACTTC CASSQDSLANIQYF
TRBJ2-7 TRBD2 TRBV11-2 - TGTGCCAGCAGCTTAGCTAGCGGGGGGGCCTACGAGCAGTACTTC CASSLASGGAYEQYF
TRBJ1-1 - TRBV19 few TGTGCCAGTAGTGTTCTACAGGGTTTAATCGTGAACACTGAAGCTTTCTTT CASSVLQGLIVNTEAFF
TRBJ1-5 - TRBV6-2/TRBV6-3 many TGTGCCAGCAGTTACGGGGGGGTGAATCAGCCCCAGCATTTT CASSYGGVNQPQHF
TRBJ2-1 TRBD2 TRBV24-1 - TGTGCCACCGGGGGGACTACATTTGAGCAGTTCTTC CATGGTTFEQFF
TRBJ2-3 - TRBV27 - TGTGCCAGCAGTTTTGTTTTTGGTGCCACAGATACGCAGTATTTT CASSFVFGATDTQYF
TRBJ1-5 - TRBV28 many TGTGCCAGCAGCCCGCCCCTCGGGGAGATTCAGCCCCAGCATTTT CASSPPLGEIQPQHF
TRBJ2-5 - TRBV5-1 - TGCGCCAGCAGCTTGGGTGTCACTTTCGCCCAAGAGACCCAGTACTTC CASSLGVTFAQETQYF
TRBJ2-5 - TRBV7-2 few TGTGCCAGCAGCCCCCAAGGGGCCTCAGTAGAGACCCAGTACTTC CASSPQGASVETQYF
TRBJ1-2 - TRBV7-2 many TGTGCCAGCAGCTTAGTGATTACGGGGCGTCTCTATGGCTACACCTTC CASSLVITGRLYGYTF
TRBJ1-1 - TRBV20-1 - TGCAGTGCTAGAGTTGGTTGGGGGGAAGCTTTCTTT CSARVGWGEAFF
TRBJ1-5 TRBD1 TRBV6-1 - TGTGCCAGCACCGACCAGACAGGGGTGGGGAATCAGCCCCAGCATTTT CASTDQTGVGNQPQHF
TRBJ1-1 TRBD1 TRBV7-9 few TGTGCCAGCAGAGAGGGACAGACTGAAGCTTTCTTT CASREGQTEAFF
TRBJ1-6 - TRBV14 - TGTGCCAGCAGCCTCGGACCCCTTAATTCACCCCTCCACTTT CASSLGPLNSPLHF
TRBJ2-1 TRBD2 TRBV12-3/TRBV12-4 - TGTGCCAGCAGTGACCCACTAGCGGGGCCTTCAAAGGAGCAGTTCTTC CASSDPLAGPSKEQFF
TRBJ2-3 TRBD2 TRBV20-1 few TGCAGTGCTAGCGTCCCGGGAGGGTACACAGATACGCAGTATTTT CSASVPGGYTDTQYF
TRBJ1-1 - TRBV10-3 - TGTGCCATCAGTTCAGATCCCATGAACACTGAAGCTTTCTTT CAISSDPMNTEAFF
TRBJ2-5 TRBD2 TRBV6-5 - TGTGCCAGCAGTTACTCGTCTAGCGGGAACGTCAAGACCCAGTACTTC CASSYSSSGNVKTQYF
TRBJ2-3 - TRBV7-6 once TGTGCCAGCAGCTTAGAGGGGGGCACAGATTCGCAGTATTTT CASSLEGGTDSQYF
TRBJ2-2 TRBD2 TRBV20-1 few TGCAGTGCTAGAGCGAGCGGGGGGACGAACACCGGGGAGCTGTTTTTT CSARASGGTNTGELFF
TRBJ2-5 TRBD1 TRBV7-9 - TGTGCCAGCAGCCGAGGGACAGGGGTTTTAGAGACCCAGTACTTC CASSRGTGVLETQYF